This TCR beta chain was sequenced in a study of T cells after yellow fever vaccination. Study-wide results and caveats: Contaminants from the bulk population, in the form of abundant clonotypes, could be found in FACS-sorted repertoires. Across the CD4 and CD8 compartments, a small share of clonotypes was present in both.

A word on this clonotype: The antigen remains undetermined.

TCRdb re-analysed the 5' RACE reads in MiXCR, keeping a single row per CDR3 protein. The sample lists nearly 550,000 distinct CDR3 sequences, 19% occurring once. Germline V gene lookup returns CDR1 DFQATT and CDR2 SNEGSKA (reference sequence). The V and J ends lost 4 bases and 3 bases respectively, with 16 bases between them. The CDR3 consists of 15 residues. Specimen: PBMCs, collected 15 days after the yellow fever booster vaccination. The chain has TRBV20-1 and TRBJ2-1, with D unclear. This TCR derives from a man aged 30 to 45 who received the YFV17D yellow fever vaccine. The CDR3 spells CSAKAAREVYNEQFF. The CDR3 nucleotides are TGCAGTGCTAAGGCAGCGCGAGAGGTCTACAATGAGCAGTTCTTC.